Below, 21 T cell receptor beta chains from the same sample are listed, as sequenced in a study of cytomegalovirus exposure and HLA in healthy donors. Primers for the PCR totalled 60 Vbeta and 13 Jbeta. Libraries were prepared by immunoSEQ multiplex PCR; TCRdb keeps only in-frame clonotypes and omits some of them. The repertoire consists of 170,000 or so clones, with around four fifths occurring once and the leading ten covering approximately 13%. Sequencing input: PBMCs. These TCRs come from a woman between 50 and 59 years old in good health and CMV-seropositive.

Only one count was recorded for this clone. CDR3 amino acids: CASSSSGQGYDGYTF. CDR3 sequence (DNA): TGTGCCAGCAGCTCATCAGGACAGGGTTATGATGGCTACACCTTC. The chain couples TRBV7-9 to TRBJ1-2, with TRBD1 matching over 8 bases. The V gene end was trimmed by 4 bases and the J gene end by 6 bases; junction bases not matched to a gene: 10. In germline, CDR1 is SEHNR, CDR2 FQNEAQ (reference sequence). The CDR3 sequence is 15 residues long.

The chain combines TRBV5-4 with TRBJ2-7; 7 nucleotides align to TRBD1. Germline V gene data show CDR1 as SGHNT and CDR2 as YYREEE (reference sequence). The CDR3 runs to 15 residues. The ends lost 4 bases at V and 6 bases at J; junction bases unmatched: 13. The CDR3 sequence: CASSPRQGLPCEQYF. The CDR3 region has the DNA TGTGCCAGCAGCCCCCGACAGGGTCTCCCTTGCGAGCAGTACTTC. Full variable domain (missing parts from reference TRBV5-4 and TRBJ2-7): ETGVTQSPTHLIKTRGQQVTLRCSSQSGHNTVSWYQQALGQGPQFIFQYYREEENGRGNFPPRFSGLQFPNYSSELNVNALELDDSALYLCASSPRQGLPCEQYFGPGTRLTVT.

This chain uses TRBV9 with TRBJ2-1, with TRBD2 matching over 10 bases. Unmatched junction bases numbered 4, after V lost 1 base and J lost 6 bases. Germline values: CDR1 SGDLS, CDR2 YYNGEE. The CDR3 loop spans 15 amino acids. The CDR3 protein is CASSVKAGGLNEQFF. Written as DNA, the CDR3 is TGTGCCAGCAGCGTAAAAGCGGGGGGGCTCAATGAGCAGTTCTTC.

V is TRBV5-6 and J is TRBJ2-7, with TRBD1 as a possible D gene (5 bases). Trimming took off 0 bases at V and 5 bases at J, with 12 bases between the two ends. The V gene's germline CDR1 is SGHDT and CDR2 YYEEEE. The CDR3 is made up of 14 amino acids. For the CDR3, the DNA is TGTGCCAGCAGCTTGGTCGCAGGGTTCAACGAGCAGTACTTC. Protein: CASSLVAGFNEQYF.

The chain joins TRBV9 to TRBJ2-7; 7 bases line up with TRBD2. The CDR3 sequence is 14 residues long. Trimming cost V 5 bases and J 4 bases; bases outside gene matches: 9. Germline V gene lookup returns CDR1 SGDLS and CDR2 YYNGEE. CDR3 region: CASSLNGGLYEQYF. For the CDR3, the DNA is TGTGCCAGCAGTTTGAACGGGGGGTTATACGAGCAGTACTTC. Using reference TRBV9 and TRBJ2-7 for the parts outside the CDR3, the full variable domain is DSGVTQTPKHLITATGQRVTLRCSPRSGDLSVYWYQQSLDQGLQFLIQYYNGEERAKGNILERFSAQQFPDLHSELNLSSLELGDSALYFCASSLNGGLYEQYFGPGTRLTVT.

The J gene is TRBJ2-3, the V gene TRBV9; TRBD2 is a possible D gene (6 bases). V lost 2 bases to trimming and J lost 3 bases, with 16 bases between them. The CDR3 is 16 residues long. Looked up from germline, CDR1 is SGDLS and CDR2 is YYNGEE. CDR3 in DNA: TGTGCCAGCAGCGTGGGGGGAAATAGTGAGACAGATACGCAGTATTTT. Amino acids: CASSVGGNSETDTQYF.

This chain connects TRBV5-1 to TRBJ2-5; TRBD1 is a possible D gene (6 bases). V lost 4 bases and J lost 0, with 10 bases in between. CDR1 and CDR2 (germline): SGHRS, YFSETQ. The CDR3 loop spans 14 amino acids. The DNA for the CDR3 is TGCGCCAGCAGCAACCGGGACAACCAAGAGACCCAGTACTTC. Its translation is CASSNRDNQETQYF.

In this sample, this clone turned up a few times. V and J are TRBV6-5 and TRBJ1-1, with a possible D match to TRBD1 (5 bases). The CDR3 runs 13 residues. In germline, CDR1 is MNHEY, CDR2 SVGAGI. V lost 11 bases, J lost 2 bases, and 15 bases lay in between. The CDR3 is CAGRGGGNTEAFF. DNA of the CDR3: TGTGCCGGACGGGGCGGGGGAAACACTGAAGCTTTCTTT.

This chain joins TRBV7-9 and TRBJ1-4, with 7 bases that match TRBD1. Germline trimming cut 2 bases from V and 3 bases from J; bases unmatched to any gene: 6. The CDR3 has 16 amino acids. Germline V CDR1 and CDR2: SEHNR, FQNEAQ (reference sequence). CDR3 sequence reads: CASSLHSGQPNEKLFF. In nucleotides, the CDR3 is TGTGCCAGCAGCTTACATTCGGGACAGCCTAATGAAAAACTGTTTTTT.

J is TRBJ1-1 and V is TRBV25-1, with 10 bases matching TRBD1. The CDR3 covers 17 residues. V trimming: 6 bases; J trimming: 4 bases; junction bases outside the gene matches: 14. CDR1 and CDR2 (germline): MGHDK, SYGVNS. CDR3 sequence reads: CASRIQTPTGGLTEAFF. The CDR3, as DNA: TGTGCCAGCAGAATACAAACCCCGACAGGGGGCCTCACTGAAGCTTTCTTT.

V usage is TRBV7-3 and J usage is TRBJ2-2, with D hard to call. The V end lost 3 bases, the J end lost 4 bases, and 9 bases lay between the germline ends. The V gene's germline CDR1 is SGHTA and CDR2 FQGTGA. There are 14 residues in the CDR3. The CDR3, as DNA: TGTGCCAGCAGCTTTGGGCAAGGCACCGGGGAGCTGTTTTTT. This encodes CASSFGQGTGELFF.

This clone is a singleton in its sample. This rearrangement joins TRBV11-1 to TRBJ2-5; 7 bases align to TRBD2. This CDR3 is 15 amino acids long. V lost 5 bases and J lost 3; bases outside the gene matches: 9. Per germline, CDR1 SGHAT and CDR2 FQDESV (reference sequence). Written as DNA, the CDR3 is TGTGCCAGCAGCAGGACTAGATTAATGAAAGAGACCCAGTACTTC. Protein product: CASSRTRLMKETQYF.

The J gene is TRBJ1-1, the V gene TRBV5-6; perhaps TRBD1 as D (5 bases). The CDR3 runs 14 residues. Trimming removed 3 bases from V and 0 bases from J, with 9 bases in between. Germline-derived CDR1 and CDR2 are SGHDT and YYEEEE. The CDR3 sequence is CASSSDRMNTEAFF. In DNA, the CDR3 is TGTGCCAGCAGCTCCGACAGAATGAACACTGAAGCTTTCTTT.

The rearrangement joins TRBV2 to TRBJ2-3; D is uncertain. The germline V gene encodes CDR1 SNHLY and CDR2 FYNNEI. The V end was cut by 4 bases, the J end by 5 bases, with 10 bases between. This CDR3 contains 13 residues. For the CDR3, the DNA is TGTGCCAGCAGTGTATTACGACTAGATACGCAGTATTTT. Residues: CASSVLRLDTQYF.

This clone was picked up one time. CDR3 nucleotides: TGTGCCAGCAGCAAAACACATCACAGGGATCTCACTGAAGCTTTCTTT. Its protein is CASSKTHHRDLTEAFF. This chain uses TRBV7-2 with TRBJ1-1; tentative D call: TRBD1 (6 bases). Germline V gene data show CDR1 as SGHTA and CDR2 as FQGNSA. This CDR3 comprises 16 residues. The V end lost 5 bases, the J end lost 4 bases, and 20 bases lay between the germline ends.

The chain recombines TRBV4-1 with TRBJ1-5; D perhaps matches TRBD1 (6 bases). Germline V gene sequence: CDR1 MGHRA, CDR2 YSYEKL. Trimming pared 6 bases from V and 5 bases from J, leaving 17 bases between. This CDR3 has 15 amino acids. In DNA, the CDR3 is TGCGCCAGCAGATTATCGGACAGCCTATATCAGCCCCAGCATTTT. The encoded protein is CASRLSDSLYQPQHF.

This clone came up a few times. The rearrangement links TRBV19 to TRBJ1-6, with a tentative D call TRBD1 (5 bases). The CDR3 has 15 amino acids. Germline values: CDR1 LNHDA, CDR2 SQIVND (reference sequence). V was trimmed by 5 bases and J by 3 bases, leaving 11 bases between them. The CDR3 is CASSVQGRYNSPLHF. CDR3 nucleotides: TGTGCCAGTAGTGTTCAGGGCCGCTATAATTCACCCCTCCACTTT.

The V and J genes are TRBV6-1 and TRBJ2-3; D might be TRBD1 (5 bases). V gave up 7 bases and J gave up 6 bases, with 17 bases separating them. This CDR3 region has 14 residues. Germline V gene data show CDR1 as MNHNS and CDR2 as SASEGT. The CDR3 region has the DNA TGTGCCAGCACTAGGACACCGACGGCTGATACGCAGTATTTT. It is translated as CASTRTPTADTQYF.

The genes are TRBV14 and TRBJ2-1; no firm D call. The CDR3 is 14 amino acids. CDR1 and CDR2 (germline): SGHDN, FVKESK. Trimming stripped 6 bases from V and 4 bases from J, with 13 bases between. This CDR3 is CASSHPLQYNEQFF. The CDR3 nucleotides are TGTGCCAGCAGTCATCCCCTACAGTACAATGAGCAGTTCTTC.

The chain links TRBV6-1 to TRBJ2-7; D gene unclear. The CDR3 is 11 amino acids. Trimming pared 3 bases from V and 3 bases from J, leaving 3 bases between. The V gene's germline CDR1 is MNHNS and CDR2 SASEGT. CDR3 in DNA: TGTGCCAGCAGTGATCACTACGAGCAGTACTTC. This codes for CASSDHYEQYF.

The V and J genes are TRBV10-3 and TRBJ2-1; 10 nucleotides line up with TRBD2. V dropped 6 bases and J dropped 7; count of bases not matched to a gene: 9. The germline CDR1 and CDR2 sequences are ENHRY and SYGVKD. The CDR3 is 15 residues long. The CDR3 DNA is TGTGCCATCAGGAGTAGCGGGGGGCCGCGGAATGAGCAGTTCTTC. Encoded protein: CAIRSSGGPRNEQFF.